This T cell receptor (beta chain) came from a study of blood T cells in healthy people across ages. Findings and caveats of the study: Diversity estimates drawn from one million T cells were deemed underestimates.

On this clonotype: Its antigen is not known.

This CDR3 is built from 15 residues. V shed 5 bases, J shed 4 bases, and the junction held 4 bases outside the gene matches. Investigators took about 9.2 milliliters of peripheral blood from every donor. Combining a sample-barcoded 5' primer with a J-beta primer mix, a second PCR ran for about 7 to 11 cycles. TCRdb re-analysed the 5' RACE reads in MiXCR, keeping a single row per CDR3 protein. The sample has some 640,000 distinct CDR3 sequences; about half are singletons. Sequences were obtained from blood. The sequence was collected from an older woman in good health. This chain links TRBV12-3 or TRBV12-4 with TRBJ2-6; 8 nucleotides agree with TRBD1. CDR3 region: CASSNRGTGANVLTF. CDR3 DNA sequence: TGTGCCAGCAGTAACAGGGGGACCGGGGCCAACGTCCTGACTTTC.